This T cell receptor (beta chain) was retrieved from a study of Graves' ophthalmopathy and Graves' hyperthyroidism. V was clipped by 2 bases and J by 6 bases; unmatched bases: 3. Per the germline V gene, CDR1 is SGDLS and CDR2 is YYNGEE. This CDR3 comprises 14 residues. Amplified material comprised TCR beta CDR3 regions derived from RNA transcripts. An opening RT-PCR round employed HTBI primers and preceded a second-round multiplex PCR. TCRdb used MiXCR to reprocess the multiplex PCR reads, holding one entry per CDR3 protein. The sample has 220,000 or so distinct CDR3 sequences; around a fifth are singletons.

What was sequenced was peripheral blood. The rearrangement joins TRBV9 to TRBJ2-5, with 11 bases that match TRBD2. This receptor was identified in a woman in her 50s with Graves' ophthalmopathy. The CDR3: CASSVTSGGQTQYF. CDR3 bases: TGTGCCAGCAGCGTTACTAGCGGGGGTCAGACCCAGTACTTC.